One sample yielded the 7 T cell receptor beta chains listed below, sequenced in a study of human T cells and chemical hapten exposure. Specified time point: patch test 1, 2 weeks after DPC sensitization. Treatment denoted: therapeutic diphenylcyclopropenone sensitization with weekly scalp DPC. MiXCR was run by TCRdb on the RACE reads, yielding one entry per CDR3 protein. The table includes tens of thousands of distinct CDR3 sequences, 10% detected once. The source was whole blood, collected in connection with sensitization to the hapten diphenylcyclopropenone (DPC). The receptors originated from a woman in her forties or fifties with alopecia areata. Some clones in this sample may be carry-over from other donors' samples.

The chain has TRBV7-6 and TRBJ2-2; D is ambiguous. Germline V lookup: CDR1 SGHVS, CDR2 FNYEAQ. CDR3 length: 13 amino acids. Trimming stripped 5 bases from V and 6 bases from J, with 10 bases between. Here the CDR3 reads CASSTQTSGELFF. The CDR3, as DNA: TGTGCCAGCAGCACTCAGACTTCCGGGGAGCTGTTTTTT.

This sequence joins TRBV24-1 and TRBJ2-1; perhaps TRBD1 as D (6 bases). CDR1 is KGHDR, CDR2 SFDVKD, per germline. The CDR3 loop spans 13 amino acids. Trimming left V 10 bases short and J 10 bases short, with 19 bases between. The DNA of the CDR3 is TGTGCCACAGGGGGAGACTTAGTAACCGAGCAGTTCTTC. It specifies CATGGDLVTEQFF.

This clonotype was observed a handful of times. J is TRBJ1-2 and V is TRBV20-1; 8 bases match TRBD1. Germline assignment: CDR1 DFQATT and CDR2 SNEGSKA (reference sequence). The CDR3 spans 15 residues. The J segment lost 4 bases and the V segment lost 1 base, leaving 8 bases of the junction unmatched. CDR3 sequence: CSARGRTGSLYGYTF. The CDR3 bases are TGCAGTGCTAGAGGCCGGACAGGGAGTCTCTATGGCTACACCTTC.

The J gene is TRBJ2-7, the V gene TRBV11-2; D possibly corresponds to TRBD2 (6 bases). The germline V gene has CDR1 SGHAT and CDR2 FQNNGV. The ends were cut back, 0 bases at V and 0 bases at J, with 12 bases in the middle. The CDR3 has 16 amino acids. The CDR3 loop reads CASSLDSLAHSYEQYF. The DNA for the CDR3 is TGTGCCAGCAGCTTAGATTCGCTAGCGCACTCCTACGAGCAGTACTTC.

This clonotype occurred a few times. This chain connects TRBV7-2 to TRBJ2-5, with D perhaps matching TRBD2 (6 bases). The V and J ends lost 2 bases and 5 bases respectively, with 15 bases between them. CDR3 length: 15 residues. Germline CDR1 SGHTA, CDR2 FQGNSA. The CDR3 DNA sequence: TGTGCCAGCAGCTTAAGGGCTAGCGCGGGGGAGACCCAGTACTTC. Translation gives CASSLRASAGETQYF.

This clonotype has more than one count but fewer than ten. CDR3: CASSPTPVETQYF. CDR3 DNA: TGTGCCAGCTCACCCACCCCCGTGGAGACCCAGTACTTC. The rearrangement links TRBV18 to TRBJ2-5; no firm D call. Germline V gene data show CDR1 as KGHSH and CDR2 as LQKENI. This CDR3 is built from 13 residues. V lost 3 bases, J lost 5 bases, and 10 bases lay in between.

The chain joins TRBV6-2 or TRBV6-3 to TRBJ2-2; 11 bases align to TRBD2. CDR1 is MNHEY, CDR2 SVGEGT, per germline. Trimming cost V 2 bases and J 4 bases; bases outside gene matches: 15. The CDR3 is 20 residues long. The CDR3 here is CASSYLRTSGPRLGTGELFF. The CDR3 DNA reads TGTGCCAGCAGTTACCTTCGGACTAGCGGGCCCCGACTAGGCACCGGGGAGCTGTTTTTT.